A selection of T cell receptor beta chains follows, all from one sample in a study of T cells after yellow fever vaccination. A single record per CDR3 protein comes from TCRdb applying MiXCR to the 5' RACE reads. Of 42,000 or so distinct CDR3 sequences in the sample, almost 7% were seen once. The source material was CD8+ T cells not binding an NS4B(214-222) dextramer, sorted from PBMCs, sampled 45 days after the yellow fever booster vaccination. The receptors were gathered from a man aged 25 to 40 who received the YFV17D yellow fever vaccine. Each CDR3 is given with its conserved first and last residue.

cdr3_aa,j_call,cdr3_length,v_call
CASSLGSDTQYF,TRBJ2-3,12,TRBV11-2
CASRTGIHEQYF,TRBJ2-7,12,TRBV27
CASSHSTGTSGRAIPPDTQYF,TRBJ2-3,21,TRBV11-3
CATSGGVGPDTQYF,TRBJ2-3,14,TRBV15
CASSDGTVRFGQFF,TRBJ2-1,14,TRBV2
CASSLGGAGNEQFF,TRBJ2-1,14,TRBV27
CSPLSQNTGELFF,TRBJ2-2,13,TRBV20-1
CASMDRGRSETQYF,TRBJ2-5,14,TRBV2
CASSYNGLNTEAFF,TRBJ1-1,14,TRBV27
CASSTGQRLTEAFF,TRBJ1-1,14,TRBV27
CASSLGQAGEQYF,TRBJ2-7,13,TRBV27
CASRSGDSTYEQYF,TRBJ2-7,14,TRBV5-1
CASSHRPEETQYF,TRBJ2-5,13,TRBV23-1
CASSIDRGNEQYF,TRBJ2-7,13,TRBV7-3
CASSQQGSDGLALTSEQFF,TRBJ2-1,19,TRBV4-3
CASSLAGFGWNTEAFF,TRBJ1-1,16,TRBV7-3
CASRRLRSNEQFF,TRBJ2-1,13,TRBV27
CASSPWTNEQFF,TRBJ2-1,12,TRBV28
CASSSGLAGGETQYF,TRBJ2-5,15,TRBV7-2
CASSPDIFNEQYF,TRBJ2-7,13,TRBV14
CSASLAGGENEQFF,TRBJ2-1,14,TRBV20-1
CASSSVTSGRIYFTDTQYF,TRBJ2-3,19,TRBV12-3/TRBV12-4
CASSQEAGDHRFYNEQFF,TRBJ2-1,18,TRBV4-3
CASGLAGKQPFF,TRBJ2-1,12,TRBV12-5
CSAREEYGGVKETQYF,TRBJ2-5,16,TRBV20-1
CASSYLDLNTGELFF,TRBJ2-2,15,TRBV6-2/TRBV6-3
CASSEGLAGDTGELFF,TRBJ2-2,16,TRBV3-1
CAWSFFEGAQPYGYTF,TRBJ1-2,16,TRBV30
CSAIPGTLYEQYF,TRBJ2-7,13,TRBV20-1
CASRPTGAGELFF,TRBJ2-2,13,TRBV12-3/TRBV12-4
CASMQDGMPEQYF,TRBJ2-7,13,TRBV5-1
CSVTPQRTSGVGEQYF,TRBJ2-7,16,TRBV29-1
CASSFIDRDYEQYF,TRBJ2-7,14,TRBV5-1
CASSFGPGETGNTIYF,TRBJ1-3,16,TRBV28